This TCR beta chain is drawn from a study of blood T cell repertoires in COVID-19. The trim removed 6 bases at V and 2 bases at J, leaving 4 bases unmatched. The CDR3 contains 14 residues. The germline gives CDR1 MNHEY, CDR2 SVGEGT. Participant age was about 18 to 95 years, and participants resided in roughly 25 US areas. Produced via immunoSEQ multiplex PCR; TCRdb's table is partial and in-frame only. The table shows hundreds of thousands of clones, with around 91% occurring only once. The chain uses TRBV6-2 or TRBV6-3 and TRBJ2-3, with 8 bases fitting TRBD1. Sequences were obtained from PBMCs or T cells enriched from blood (not recorded which). This TCR came from a woman aged 40 to 50 who had recovered from COVID-19. CDR3 coding DNA: TGTGCCAGCAGCCAGGGACAGGTCACAGATACGCAGTATTTT. As protein: CASSQGQVTDTQYF.